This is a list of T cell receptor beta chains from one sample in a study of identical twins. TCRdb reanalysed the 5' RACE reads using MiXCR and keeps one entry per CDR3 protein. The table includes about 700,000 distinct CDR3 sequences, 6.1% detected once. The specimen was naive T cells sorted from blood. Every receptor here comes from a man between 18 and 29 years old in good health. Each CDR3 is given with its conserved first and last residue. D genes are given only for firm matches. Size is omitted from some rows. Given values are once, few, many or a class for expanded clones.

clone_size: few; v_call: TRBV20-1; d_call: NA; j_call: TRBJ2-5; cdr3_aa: CSARDRLTVQTQYF; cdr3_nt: TGCAGTGCTAGAGATCGGCTGACTGTACAGACCCAGTACTTC
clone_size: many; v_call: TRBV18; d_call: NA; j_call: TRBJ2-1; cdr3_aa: CASSPLSVPYNEQFF; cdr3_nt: TGTGCCAGCTCACCACTCTCAGTCCCATACAATGAGCAGTTCTTC
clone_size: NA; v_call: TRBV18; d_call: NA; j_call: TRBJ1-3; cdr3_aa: CASSPTQDSFSGNTIYF; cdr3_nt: TGTGCCAGCTCACCTACGCAGGACAGCTTCTCTGGAAACACCATATATTTT
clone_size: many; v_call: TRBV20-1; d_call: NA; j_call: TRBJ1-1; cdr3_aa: CSARDTANTEAFF; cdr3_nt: TGCAGTGCTAGAGATACGGCGAACACTGAAGCTTTCTTT
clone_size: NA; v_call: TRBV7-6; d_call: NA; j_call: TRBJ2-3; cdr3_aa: CASSPQRSRAQYF; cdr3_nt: TGTGCCAGCAGCCCACAACGGAGTAGGGCGCAGTATTTT
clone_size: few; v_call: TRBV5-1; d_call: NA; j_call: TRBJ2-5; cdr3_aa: CASNSPGVRGETQYF; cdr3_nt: TGCGCCAGCAACTCGCCAGGGGTAAGAGGGGAGACCCAGTACTTC
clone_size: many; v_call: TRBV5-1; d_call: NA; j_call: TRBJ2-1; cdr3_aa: CASCPFRERDYNEQFF; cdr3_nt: TGCGCCAGCTGCCCTTTCCGGGAACGGGATTACAATGAGCAGTTCTTC
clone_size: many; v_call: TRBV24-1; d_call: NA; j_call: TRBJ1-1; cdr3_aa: CATSDGTGTEAFF; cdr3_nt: TGTGCCACCAGTGACGGAACGGGGACTGAAGCTTTCTTT
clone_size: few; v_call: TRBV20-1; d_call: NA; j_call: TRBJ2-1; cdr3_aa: CSARDLGVPTNEQFF; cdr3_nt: TGCAGTGCTAGAGATCTGGGGGTCCCCACCAATGAGCAGTTCTTC
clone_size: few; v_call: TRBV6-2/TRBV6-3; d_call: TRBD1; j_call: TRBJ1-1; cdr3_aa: CASRSDRGEAFF; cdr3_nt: TGTGCCAGCCGTTCAGACAGGGGAGAAGCTTTCTTT
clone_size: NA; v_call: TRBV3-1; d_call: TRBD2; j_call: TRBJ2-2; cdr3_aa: CASSSGLAGGLATGELFF; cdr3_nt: TGTGCCAGCAGCTCGGGACTAGCGGGAGGACTCGCCACCGGGGAGCTGTTTTTT
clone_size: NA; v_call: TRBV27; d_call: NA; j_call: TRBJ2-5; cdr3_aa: CASSIQVQETQYF; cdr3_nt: TGTGCCAGCAGTATACAGGTCCAAGAGACCCAGTACTTC
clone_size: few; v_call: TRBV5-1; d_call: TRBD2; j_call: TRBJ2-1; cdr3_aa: CASSLPQLAGAYNEQFF; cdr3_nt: TGCGCCAGCAGCTTACCACAACTAGCGGGAGCCTACAATGAGCAGTTCTTC
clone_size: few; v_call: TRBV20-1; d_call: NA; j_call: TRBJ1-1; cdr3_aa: CSANRDTNTEAFF; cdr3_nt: TGCAGTGCTAACCGGGACACAAACACTGAAGCTTTCTTT
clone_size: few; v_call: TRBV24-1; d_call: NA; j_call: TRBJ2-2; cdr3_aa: CATSDLKGPGSLFF; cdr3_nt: TGTGCCACCAGTGACCTCAAGGGTCCAGGATCGCTGTTTTTT
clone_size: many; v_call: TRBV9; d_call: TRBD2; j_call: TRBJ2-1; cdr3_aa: CASSVGPAGGVNEQFF; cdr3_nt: TGTGCCAGCAGCGTAGGTCCAGCGGGAGGGGTGAATGAGCAGTTCTTC
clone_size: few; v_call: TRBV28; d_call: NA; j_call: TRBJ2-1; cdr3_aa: CASSFNRVLSNEQFF; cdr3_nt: TGTGCCAGCAGTTTCAACAGGGTCCTTTCCAATGAGCAGTTCTTC
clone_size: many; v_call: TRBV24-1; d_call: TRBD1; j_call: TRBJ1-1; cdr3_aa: CATSDSRTGWGTEAFF; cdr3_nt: TGTGCCACCAGTGATTCGCGGACAGGGTGGGGCACTGAAGCTTTCTTT
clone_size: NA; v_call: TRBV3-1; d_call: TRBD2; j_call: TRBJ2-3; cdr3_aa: CASSQRGLATDTQYF; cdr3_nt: TGTGCCAGCAGCCAGCGGGGACTAGCGACAGATACGCAGTATTTT
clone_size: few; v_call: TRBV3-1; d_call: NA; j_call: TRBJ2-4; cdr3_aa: CASSQGESRGDIQYF; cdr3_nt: TGTGCCAGCAGCCAAGGGGAGTCAAGGGGGGACATTCAGTACTTC
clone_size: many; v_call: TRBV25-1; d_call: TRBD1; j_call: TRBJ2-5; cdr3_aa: CASSEDRGQETQYF; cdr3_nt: TGTGCCAGCAGTGAGGACAGGGGGCAAGAGACCCAGTACTTC
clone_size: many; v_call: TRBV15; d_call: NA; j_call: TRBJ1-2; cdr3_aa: CATSSKTGFYGYTF; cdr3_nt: TGTGCCACCAGCAGCAAGACAGGCTTCTATGGCTACACCTTC
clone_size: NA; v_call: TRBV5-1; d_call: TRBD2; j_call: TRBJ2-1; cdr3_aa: CASSKGLAGVGPNEQFF; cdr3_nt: TGCGCCAGCAGCAAGGGACTAGCGGGAGTGGGTCCCAATGAGCAGTTCTTC
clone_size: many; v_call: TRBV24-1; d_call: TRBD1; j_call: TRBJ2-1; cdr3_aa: CATLVDRGSSEQFF; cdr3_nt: TGTGCCACCCTGGTCGACAGGGGGTCTAGTGAGCAGTTCTTC
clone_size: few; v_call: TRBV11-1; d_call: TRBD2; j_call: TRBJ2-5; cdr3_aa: CASSSHYAPLAGFETQYF; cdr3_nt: TGTGCCAGCAGCTCACATTACGCTCCATTAGCGGGATTTGAGACCCAGTACTTC
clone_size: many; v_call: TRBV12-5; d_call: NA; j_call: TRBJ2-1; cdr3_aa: CASGLIGPHDYNEQFF; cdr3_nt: TGTGCTAGTGGTCTAATCGGACCCCATGACTACAATGAGCAGTTCTTC
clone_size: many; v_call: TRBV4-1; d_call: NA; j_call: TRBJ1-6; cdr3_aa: CASSQVSGQGNSPLHF; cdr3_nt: TGCGCCAGCAGCCAAGTGTCGGGCCAGGGAAATTCACCCCTCCACTTT
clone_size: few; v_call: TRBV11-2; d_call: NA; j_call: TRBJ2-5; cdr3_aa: CASSLGGTLGETQYF; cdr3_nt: TGTGCCAGCAGCTTAGGAGGGACTCTGGGAGAGACCCAGTACTTC
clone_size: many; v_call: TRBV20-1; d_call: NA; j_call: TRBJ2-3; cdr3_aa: CSATAASDTQYF; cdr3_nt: TGCAGTGCTACAGCGGCCTCCGATACGCAGTATTTT
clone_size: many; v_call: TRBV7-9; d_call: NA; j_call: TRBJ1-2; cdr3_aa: CASSSGAYGYTF; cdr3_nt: TGTGCCAGCAGCTCCGGGGCCTATGGCTACACCTTC